This T cell receptor beta chain appears in the sequencing data of a study of shared clonotypes between healthy human individuals. Overall study: A couple of women and three men aged 18 to 49 made up the donors.

V was clipped by 0 bases and J by 6 bases, with 10 bases between them. The CDR3 consists of 14 residues. The germline gives CDR1 SGHRS, CDR2 YFSETQ. Authors' analysis steps: Filtering of immunoSEQ junctional sequences could not match full-length read filtering. Clones were read by immunoSEQ multiplex PCR, and TCRdb kept only the in-frame ones, dropping some. V, J and clone size reflect that table, while D and trimming were determined from the DNA. The sample lists approximately 500,000 clones, roughly 95% occurring once. The chain is built from TRBV5-1 and TRBJ2-1; weak D call: TRBD1 (6 bases). The material sequenced was naive CD4+ T cells sorted from blood. As for subset: CD45RA+ positively selected. The clonotype comes from a woman younger than 45 in good health. In nucleotides, the CDR3 is TGCGCCAGCAGCTTGGTAAAGGGGGTCAATGAGCAGTTCTTC. It specifies CASSLVKGVNEQFF.